This T cell receptor beta chain came from a study of cytomegalovirus exposure and HLA in healthy donors. The study, taken as a whole, reports: HLA alleles showed associations with approximately 15,000 TCR beta sequences in a later analysis, at a 0.05 false discovery rate. The authors reported that TCR beta sequences could predict HLA-A and HLA-B alleles. These predictions were accurate for most subjects in the first cohort. Some public TCRs appeared in many individuals, while most sequences were rare.

With regard to this clone: Its specificity is not known.

PCR employed 60 Vbeta and 13 Jbeta primers. The assay was immunoSEQ multiplex PCR, and TCRdb's table has in-frame clones only and misses some. The repertoire holds roughly 88,000 clones, with roughly 71% as singletons. This TCR came from a man aged 50 or older in good health and CMV-seronegative. Sequenced sample: PBMCs.

The CDR3: CASSPILAGGSYNEQFF. CDR3 in DNA: TGTGCCAGCAGCCCTATTTTGGCGGGAGGTTCCTACAATGAGCAGTTCTTC. The chain links TRBV5-6 to TRBJ2-1; TRBD2 aligns across 8 bases. Trimming at V came to 4 bases and at J to 1 base, leaving 10 bases not matched to a gene. The CDR3 contains 17 residues. Per the germline V gene, CDR1 is SGHDT and CDR2 is YYEEEE.